A selection of T cell receptor beta chains follows, all from one sample in a study of blood T cell repertoires in COVID-19. TCRdb's copy holds only in-frame clones and misses some; the assay was immunoSEQ multiplex PCR. The profile shows more than 450,000 clones, about 85% of them singletons. Sequences were obtained from PBMCs or T cells enriched from blood (not recorded which). These receptors all come from a young woman who had recovered from COVID-19. Both conserved end residues are part of each CDR3. Fields, in order: D gene, V gene, J gene, clone size, CDR3 DNA, CDR3 protein. The D gene is left open where the match is weak. For some rows the clone size is stated as once, few or many, or as a class when expanded; others skip it.

>-|TRBV12-3/TRBV12-4|TRBJ2-1|-
TGTGCCAGCAAATCTTCGGAGCAAAATGAGCAGTTCTTC
CASKSSEQNEQFF
>TRBD1|TRBV7-2|TRBJ2-7|-
TGTGCCAGCAGCCTGGACAGGGGTACCGAGCAGTACTTC
CASSLDRGTEQYF
>-|TRBV2|TRBJ2-2|-
TGTGCCAGCAGTGAAAGGGGGATCGGGGAGCTGTTTTTT
CASSERGIGELFF
>TRBD2|TRBV4-1|TRBJ2-7|once
TGCGCCAGCAGCCATCGGCTAGCGGGGGTGGAACGATACTACGAGCAGTACTTC
CASSHRLAGVERYYEQYF
>TRBD1|TRBV18|TRBJ1-2|few
TGTGCCAGCTCACGAGCAGGGGGCGAGGATGGCTACACCTTC
CASSRAGGEDGYTF
>TRBD2|TRBV13|TRBJ2-3|-
TGTGCCAGCAGTGGGGTACCCCTAGCGGGGGGTGTCACAGATACGCAGTATTTT
CASSGVPLAGGVTDTQYF
>TRBD1|TRBV7-2|TRBJ2-1|-
TGTGCCAGCAGCTTCGGGACAGTCTGGGAGGAGCAGTTCTTC
CASSFGTVWEEQFF
>-|TRBV18|TRBJ2-2|once
TGTGCCAGCTCACGGACAGTCCCAAACACCGGGGAGCTGTTTTTT
CASSRTVPNTGELFF
>TRBD2|TRBV5-6|TRBJ2-1|-
TGTGCCAGCAGCTCCCTAACTAGCGGGGGGGCTCATGAGCAGTTCTTC
CASSSLTSGGAHEQFF
>TRBD1|TRBV6-5|TRBJ1-2|once
TGTGCCAGCAGTCGGTGGGGCAGGGGGGACTATGGCTACACCTTC
CASSRWGRGDYGYTF
>-|TRBV5-1|TRBJ2-1|few
TGCGCCAGCAGCCTCGTCTCCGAGAACCATGAGCAGTTCTTC
CASSLVSENHEQFF
>-|TRBV27|TRBJ1-6|-
TGTGCCAGCACCAACAGGGAGCTCGGAGGCCCCCTCCACTTT
CASTNRELGGPLHF
>-|TRBV6-5|TRBJ1-5|once
TGTGCCAGCAGTTCCCGTGGGCCTAATCAGCCCCAGCATTTT
CASSSRGPNQPQHF
>TRBD1|TRBV3-1/TRBV3-2|TRBJ2-5|-
TGTGCCAGCAGCCAAGGACAGGGGATCCCTAGCCAAGAGACCCAGTACTTC
CASSQGQGIPSQETQYF
>TRBD1|TRBV5-1|TRBJ1-1|once
TGCGCCAGCAGCTTGGCCAACACAGGGGGCACTGAAGCTTTCTTT
CASSLANTGGTEAFF
>-|TRBV7-6|TRBJ1-3|-
TGTGCCAGCAGCCGAGGCGGGGGTACGGGGAAGGTTGGAAACACCATATATTTT
CASSRGGGTGKVGNTIYF
>-|TRBV5-1|TRBJ1-1|once
TGCGCCAGCAGCTTAGGGGGAAGCACTGAAGCTTTCTTT
CASSLGGSTEAFF
>TRBD2|TRBV7-6|TRBJ2-3|-
TGTGCCAGCAGCTTGGGGCGGGGGGGCAGTGTGCGTGGAGATACGCAGTATTTT
CASSLGRGGSVRGDTQYF
>-|TRBV5-6|TRBJ2-1|-
TGTGCCAGCAGCTTGGCCTCTCTTGCCTACAATGAGCAGTTCTTC
CASSLASLAYNEQFF
>-|TRBV6-5|TRBJ1-1|-
TGTGCCAGCAGGGAGGGACTGGAGGGCACTGAAGCTTTCTTT
CASREGLEGTEAFF
>-|TRBV3-1/TRBV3-2|TRBJ1-1|-
TGTGCCAGCAGCCAAATGATGCCCCGGGAGGAAGCTTTCTTT
CASSQMMPREEAFF
>-|TRBV4-1|TRBJ1-1|once
TGCGCCAGCAGCCATAGGGAGGGCAACACTGAAGCTTTCTTT
CASSHREGNTEAFF
>-|TRBV2|TRBJ2-7|-
TGTGCCAGCAGTGAAAACGGCTACGAGCAGTACTTC
CASSENGYEQYF
>-|TRBV30|TRBJ1-2|-
TGTGCCCTCCGACAGGACGTCCAATCAAACTATGGCTACACCTTC
CALRQDVQSNYGYTF
>TRBD2|TRBV30|TRBJ2-7|-
TGTGCCTGGAGTGTATGGAGCGGGGGGGCCGGGCTTCGGTACGAGCAGTACTTC
CAWSVWSGGAGLRYEQYF
>TRBD2|TRBV6-6|TRBJ2-1|-
TGTGCCAGCAGGCTTGGACTAGCAGTTGAGCAGTTCTTC
CASRLGLAVEQFF
>TRBD1|TRBV19|TRBJ2-1|-
TGTGCCAGTAGTGGGTGGAAAGGGGACAGCCTCCCTGTTGAGCAGTTCTTC
CASSGWKGDSLPVEQFF
>-|TRBV27|TRBJ1-2|-
TGTGCCAGCAGGGAAGCTTTAGAAGGACTGGGGTATGGCTACACCTTC
CASREALEGLGYGYTF
>-|TRBV7-9|TRBJ1-1|-
TGTGCCAGCAGCTCCTCAGGGGAACGCAACACTGAAGCTTTCTTT
CASSSSGERNTEAFF
>-|TRBV28|TRBJ1-5|few
TGTGCCAGCAGTTCCTCATGGGGAGGTGAAGGCAATCAGCCCCAGCATTTT
CASSSSWGGEGNQPQHF
>-|TRBV4-2|TRBJ2-3|-
TGTGCCAGCAGCCTAGCGGTCACAGATACGCAGTATTTT
CASSLAVTDTQYF
>-|TRBV12-3/TRBV12-4|TRBJ2-3|-
TGTGCCAGCAGCCCGGAGGGACTGGATACGCAGTATTTT
CASSPEGLDTQYF
>-|TRBV28|TRBJ1-1|-
TGTGCCAGCGGTGGCGGGGGGTATCTGAACACTGAAGCTTTCTTT
CASGGGGYLNTEAFF
>-|TRBV7-2|TRBJ2-1|-
TGTGCCAGCAGCTTAGCGCATACGGGAAACAATGAGCAGTTCTTC
CASSLAHTGNNEQFF
>TRBD1|TRBV10-3|TRBJ2-1|once
TGTGCCACCTATACCGGACAGGGGGGGACCAATGAGCAGTTCTTC
CATYTGQGGTNEQFF
>-|TRBV3-1/TRBV3-2|TRBJ1-1|-
TGTGCCAGCAGCCCATGGAGGGGGGGCGTAAATACTGAAGCTTTCTTT
CASSPWRGGVNTEAFF
>TRBD1|TRBV3-1/TRBV3-2|TRBJ1-2|-
TGTGCCAGCAGCCATCGACAGGGCGATGGCTACACCTTC
CASSHRQGDGYTF
>-|TRBV29-1|TRBJ2-5|-
TGCAGCGTTGAAAATCCGGGGTTAGAGACCCAGTACTTC
CSVENPGLETQYF
>-|TRBV6-6|TRBJ1-3|once
-
CASILGGSGNTIYF
>-|TRBV5-1|TRBJ1-6|-
TGCGCCAGCAGCACCTGGGACACTTATTCACCCCTCCACTTT
CASSTWDTYSPLHF
>-|TRBV18|TRBJ1-1|-
TGTGCCAGCTCTCAGGACATTGCGAACACTGAAGCTTTCTTT
CASSQDIANTEAFF
>TRBD1|TRBV5-1|TRBJ1-4|-
TGCGCCAGCAGCTTGGGGGACAGTGCAACTAATGAAAAACTGTTTTTT
CASSLGDSATNEKLFF
>-|TRBV28|TRBJ1-2|-
TGTGCCAGCAGTTTCCGGTCCAACTATGGCTACACCTTC
CASSFRSNYGYTF
>TRBD1|TRBV7-9|TRBJ1-2|-
TGTGCCAGCAGCCCATCCGTCGCAGGGGGAGACTATGGCTACACCTTC
CASSPSVAGGDYGYTF
>TRBD1|TRBV3-1/TRBV3-2|TRBJ1-3|-
TGTGCCAGCAAGGGGGCCGCTGGAAACACCATATATTTT
CASKGAAGNTIYF
>TRBD2|TRBV28|TRBJ2-1|-
TGTGCCAGCAGTCCAGGCGGGGGGGCCGGATTTAATGAGCAGTTCTTC
CASSPGGGAGFNEQFF
>TRBD1|TRBV25-1|TRBJ1-5|-
TGTGCCAGCAGTGACAACAGGGGTTGGGAGCAACAGCCCCAGCATTTT
CASSDNRGWEQQPQHF
>-|TRBV2|TRBJ2-1|-
TGTGCCAGCAGTGTCGGGGGTAACAATGAGCAGTTCTTC
CASSVGGNNEQFF
>TRBD1|TRBV29-1|TRBJ1-1|-
TGCAGCACCCAAAGACAGGGAGGAGCTTTCTTT
CSTQRQGGAFF
>-|TRBV6-1|TRBJ1-5|-
TGTGCCAGCAGTGAAGCCGCGAGAGGGCGGCGTCAGCCCCAGCATTTT
CASSEAARGRRQPQHF
>TRBD1|TRBV6-5|TRBJ2-7|-
TGTGCCAGCAGTCTCGGGGGACAGGGGTCCTACGAGCAGTACTTC
CASSLGGQGSYEQYF
>-|TRBV19|TRBJ2-1|-
TGTGCCAGTAGTATAGATCGAGACTGGGGGAGGGAGCAGTTCTTC
CASSIDRDWGREQFF